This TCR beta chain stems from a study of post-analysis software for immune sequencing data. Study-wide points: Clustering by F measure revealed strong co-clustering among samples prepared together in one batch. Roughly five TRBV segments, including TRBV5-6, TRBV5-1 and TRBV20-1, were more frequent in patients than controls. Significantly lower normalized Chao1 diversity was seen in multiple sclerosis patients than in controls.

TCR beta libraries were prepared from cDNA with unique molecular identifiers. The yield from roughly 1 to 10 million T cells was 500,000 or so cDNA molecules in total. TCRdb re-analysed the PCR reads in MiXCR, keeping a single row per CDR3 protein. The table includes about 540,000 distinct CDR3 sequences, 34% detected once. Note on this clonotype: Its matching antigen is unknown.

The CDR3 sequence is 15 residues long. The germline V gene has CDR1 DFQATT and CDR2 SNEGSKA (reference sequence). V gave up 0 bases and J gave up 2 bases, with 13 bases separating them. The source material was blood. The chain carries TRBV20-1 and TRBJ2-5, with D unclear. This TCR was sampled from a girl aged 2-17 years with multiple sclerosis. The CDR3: CSARDPAPGQETQYF. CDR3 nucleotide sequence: TGCAGTGCTAGAGACCCGGCCCCAGGACAAGAGACCCAGTACTTC.